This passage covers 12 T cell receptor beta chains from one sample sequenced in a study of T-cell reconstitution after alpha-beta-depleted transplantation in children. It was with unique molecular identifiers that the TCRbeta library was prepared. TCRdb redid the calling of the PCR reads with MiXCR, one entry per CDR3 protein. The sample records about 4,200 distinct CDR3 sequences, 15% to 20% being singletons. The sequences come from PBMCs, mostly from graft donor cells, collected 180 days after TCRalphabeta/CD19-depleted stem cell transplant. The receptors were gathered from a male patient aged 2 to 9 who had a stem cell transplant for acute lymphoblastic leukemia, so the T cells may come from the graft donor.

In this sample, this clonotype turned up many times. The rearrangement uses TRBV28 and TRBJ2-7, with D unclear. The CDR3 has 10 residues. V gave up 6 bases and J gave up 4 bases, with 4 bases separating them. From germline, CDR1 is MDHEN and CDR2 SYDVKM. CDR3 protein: CASRPYEQYF. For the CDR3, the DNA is TGTGCCAGCAGACCTTACGAGCAGTACTTC.

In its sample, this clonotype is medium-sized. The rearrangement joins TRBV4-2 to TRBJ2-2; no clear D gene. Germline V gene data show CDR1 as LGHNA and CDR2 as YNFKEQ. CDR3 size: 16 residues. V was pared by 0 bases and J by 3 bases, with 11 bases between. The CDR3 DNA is TGTGCCAGCAGCCAAGAGGGGAACTCCTACACCGGGGAGCTGTTTTTT. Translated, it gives CASSQEGNSYTGELFF.

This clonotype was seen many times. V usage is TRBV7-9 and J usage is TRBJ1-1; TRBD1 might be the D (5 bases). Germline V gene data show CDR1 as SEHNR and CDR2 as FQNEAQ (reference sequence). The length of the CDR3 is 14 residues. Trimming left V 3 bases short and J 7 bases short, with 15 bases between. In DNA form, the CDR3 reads TGTGCCAGCAGCTTTGGGGGGGTTGGCCTTGAAGCTTTCTTT. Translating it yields CASSFGGVGLEAFF.

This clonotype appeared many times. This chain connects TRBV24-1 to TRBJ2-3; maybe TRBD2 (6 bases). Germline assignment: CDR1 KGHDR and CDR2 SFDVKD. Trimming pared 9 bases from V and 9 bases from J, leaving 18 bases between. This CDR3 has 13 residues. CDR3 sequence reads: CATAGDSRRTQYF. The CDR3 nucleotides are TGTGCCACCGCCGGGGACTCCCGTCGGACGCAGTATTTT.

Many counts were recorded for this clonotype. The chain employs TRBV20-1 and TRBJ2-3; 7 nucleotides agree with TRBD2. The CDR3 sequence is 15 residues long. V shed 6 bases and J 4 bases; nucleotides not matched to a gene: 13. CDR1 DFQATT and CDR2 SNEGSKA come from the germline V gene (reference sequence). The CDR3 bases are TGCAGTGCCCCCGTACAGCGGGATGGAGCAGATACGCAGTATTTT. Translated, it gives CSAPVQRDGADTQYF.

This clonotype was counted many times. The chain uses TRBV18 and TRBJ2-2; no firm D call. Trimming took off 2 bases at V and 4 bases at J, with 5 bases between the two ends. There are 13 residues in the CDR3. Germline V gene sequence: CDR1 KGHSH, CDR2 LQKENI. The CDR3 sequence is CASSPVVTGELFF. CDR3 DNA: TGTGCCAGCTCACCAGTAGTCACCGGGGAGCTGTTTTTT.

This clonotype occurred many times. The CDR3 region is CASTRGEESYEQYF. CDR3 nucleotides: TGCGCCAGCACCCGGGGAGAAGAGTCCTACGAGCAGTACTTC. This chain connects TRBV5-1 to TRBJ2-7, with TRBD2 as a possible D gene (5 bases). Germline CDR1 reads SGHRS; CDR2 reads YFSETQ. This CDR3 is built from 14 residues. Trimming took 6 bases from V and 1 from J, leaving 14 bases between them.

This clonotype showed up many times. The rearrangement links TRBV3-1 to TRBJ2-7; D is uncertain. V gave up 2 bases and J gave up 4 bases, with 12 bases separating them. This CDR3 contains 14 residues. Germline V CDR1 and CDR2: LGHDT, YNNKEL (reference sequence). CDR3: CASSQPPKRYEQYF. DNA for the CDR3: TGTGCCAGCAGCCAACCCCCAAAAAGGTACGAGCAGTACTTC.

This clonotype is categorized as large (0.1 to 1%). CDR3 sequence: CASSLVNNEQFF. CDR3 nucleotides: TGTGCCAGCAGTTTAGTCAACAATGAGCAGTTCTTC. The J gene is TRBJ2-1, the V gene TRBV12-3 or TRBV12-4; D gene unclear. Trimming shortened V by 1 base and J by 5 bases, and 3 bases separated the two germline ends. CDR3 size: 12 residues.

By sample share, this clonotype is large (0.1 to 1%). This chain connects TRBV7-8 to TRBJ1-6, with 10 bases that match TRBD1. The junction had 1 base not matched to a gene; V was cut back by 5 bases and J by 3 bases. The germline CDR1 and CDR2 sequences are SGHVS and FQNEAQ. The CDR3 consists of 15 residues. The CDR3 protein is CASSGTGDYNSPLHF. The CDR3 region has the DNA TGTGCCAGCAGCGGGACAGGGGACTATAATTCACCCCTCCACTTT.

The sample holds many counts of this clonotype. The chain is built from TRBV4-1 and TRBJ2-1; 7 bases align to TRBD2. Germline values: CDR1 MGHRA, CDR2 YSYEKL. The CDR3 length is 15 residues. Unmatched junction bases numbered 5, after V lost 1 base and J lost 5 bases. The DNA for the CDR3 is TGCGCCAGCAGCCAAGTGCGGGAGTGGGACAATGAGCAGTTCTTC. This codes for CASSQVREWDNEQFF.

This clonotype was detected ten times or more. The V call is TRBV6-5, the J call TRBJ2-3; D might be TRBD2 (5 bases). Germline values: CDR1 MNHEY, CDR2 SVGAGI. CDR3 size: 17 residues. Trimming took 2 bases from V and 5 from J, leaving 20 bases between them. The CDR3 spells CASSYKLTGKFRDTQYF. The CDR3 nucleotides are TGTGCCAGCAGTTACAAATTAACGGGGAAGTTTAGAGATACGCAGTATTTT.